These 3 T cell receptor beta chains were all obtained from the same sample, sequenced in a study of monozygotic twins with inflammatory bowel disease. TCRdb reprocessed the 5' RACE reads and reports one entry per CDR3 protein, with no DNA. The repertoire table contains 170,000 or so distinct CDR3 sequences. The sequencing input was blood. Receptors originate from a human donor with ulcerative colitis or Crohn's disease, or a healthy co-twin of an affected twin (not recorded which).

V and J are TRBV24-1 and TRBJ2-2; TCRdb designates TRBD2, a call that cannot be tested without DNA. The CDR3 covers 14 residues. The germline gives CDR1 KGHDR, CDR2 SFDVKD. CDR3 loop: CAVRNSPNTGELFF.

V gene TRBV9 combines with J gene TRBJ2-5; TCRdb returns TRBD1, unconfirmable since there is no DNA. Germline V gives CDR1 SGDLS, CDR2 YYNGEE. There are 18 residues in the CDR3. This CDR3 reads CASSVSIIGTGSQETQYF.

The chain uses TRBV7-2 and TRBJ2-5; without DNA, the TCRdb call of TRBD2 cannot be checked. CDR1 and CDR2 from the germline V gene are SGHTA and FQGNSA. The CDR3 extends over 17 amino acids. CDR3 residues: CASSAQIVAGEQETQYF. Based on the CDR3 plus reference TRBV7-2 and TRBJ2-5, the full variable domain is GAGVSQSPSNKVTEKGKDVELRCDPISGHTALYWYRQSLGQGLEFLIYFQGNSAPDKSGLPSDRFSAERTGGSVSTLTIQRTQQEDSAVYLCASSAQIVAGEQETQYFGPGTRLLVL.